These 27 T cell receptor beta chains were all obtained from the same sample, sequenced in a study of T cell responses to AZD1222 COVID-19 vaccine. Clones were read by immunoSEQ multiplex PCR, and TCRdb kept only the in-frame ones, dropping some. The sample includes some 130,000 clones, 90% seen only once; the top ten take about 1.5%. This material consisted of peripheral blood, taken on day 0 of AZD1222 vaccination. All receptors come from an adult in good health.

The CDR3 loop reads CASSLTLGRTGANVLTF. The CDR3 DNA sequence: TGTGCCAGTAGTTTAACCCTGGGCAGAACTGGGGCCAACGTCCTGACTTTC. The chain is built from TRBV19 and TRBJ2-6; D uncertain. V shed 5 bases and J shed 2 bases, with 16 bases lying between them. This CDR3 region has 17 residues. The germline V gene has CDR1 LNHDA and CDR2 SQIVND (reference sequence). Drawing the rest from reference TRBV19 and TRBJ2-6, the complete variable domain is DGGITQSPKYLFRKEGQNVTLSCEQNLNHDAMYWYRQDPGQGLRLIYYSQIVNDFQKGDIAEGYSVSREKKESFPLTVTSAQKNPTAFYLCASSLTLGRTGANVLTFGAGSRLTVL.

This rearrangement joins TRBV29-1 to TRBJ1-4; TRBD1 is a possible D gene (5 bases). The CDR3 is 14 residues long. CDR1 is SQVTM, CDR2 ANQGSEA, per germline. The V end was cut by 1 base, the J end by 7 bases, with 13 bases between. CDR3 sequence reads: CSVEVGRAGEKLFF. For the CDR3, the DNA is TGCAGCGTTGAAGTAGGCAGGGCAGGTGAAAAACTGTTTTTT. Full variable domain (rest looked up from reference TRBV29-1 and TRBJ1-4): SAVISQKPSRDICQRGTSLTIQCQVDSQVTMMFWYRQQPGQSLTLIATANQGSEATYESGFVIDKFPISRPNLTFSTLTVSNMSPEDSSIYLCSVEVGRAGEKLFFGSGTQLSVL.

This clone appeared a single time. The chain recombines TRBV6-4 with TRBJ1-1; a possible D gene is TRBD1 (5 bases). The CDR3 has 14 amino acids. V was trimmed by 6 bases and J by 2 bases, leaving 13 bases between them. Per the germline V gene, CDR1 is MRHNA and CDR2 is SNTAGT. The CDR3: CASSPSTENTEAFF. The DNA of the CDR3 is TGTGCCAGCAGCCCCTCGACAGAAAACACTGAAGCTTTCTTT.

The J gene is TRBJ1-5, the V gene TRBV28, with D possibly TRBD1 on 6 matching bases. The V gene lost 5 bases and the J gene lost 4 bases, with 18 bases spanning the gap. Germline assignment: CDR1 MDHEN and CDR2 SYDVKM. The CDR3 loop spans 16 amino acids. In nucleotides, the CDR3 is TGTGCCAGCAGTGGGGGGCAGGGGAATGGGAATCAGCCCCAGCATTTT. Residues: CASSGGQGNGNQPQHF.

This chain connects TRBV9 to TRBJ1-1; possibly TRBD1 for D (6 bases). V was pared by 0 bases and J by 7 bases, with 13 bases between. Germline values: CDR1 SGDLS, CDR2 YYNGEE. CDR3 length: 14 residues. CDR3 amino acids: CASSVEGFRGEAFF. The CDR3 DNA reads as TGTGCCAGCAGCGTAGAGGGTTTCAGGGGTGAAGCTTTCTTT.

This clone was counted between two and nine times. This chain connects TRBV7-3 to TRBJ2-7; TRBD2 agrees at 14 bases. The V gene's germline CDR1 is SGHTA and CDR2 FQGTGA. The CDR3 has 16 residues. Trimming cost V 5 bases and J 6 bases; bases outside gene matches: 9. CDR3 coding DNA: TGTGCCAGCAGCATTAATAGGGGACTAGCGGGAGCCGAGCAGTACTTC. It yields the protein CASSINRGLAGAEQYF.

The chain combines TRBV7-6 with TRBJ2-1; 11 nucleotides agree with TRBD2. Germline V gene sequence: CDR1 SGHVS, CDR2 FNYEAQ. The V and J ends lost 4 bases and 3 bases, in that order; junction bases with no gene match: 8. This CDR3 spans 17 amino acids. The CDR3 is CASSYYPGTSGYNEQFF. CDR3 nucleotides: TGTGCCAGCAGCTACTACCCCGGGACTAGCGGCTACAATGAGCAGTTCTTC. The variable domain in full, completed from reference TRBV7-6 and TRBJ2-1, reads GAGVSQSPRYKVTKRGQDVALRCDPISGHVSLYWYRQALGQGPEFLTYFNYEAQQDKSGLPNDRFSAERPEGSISTLTIQRTEQRDSAMYRCASSYYPGTSGYNEQFFGPGTRLTVL.

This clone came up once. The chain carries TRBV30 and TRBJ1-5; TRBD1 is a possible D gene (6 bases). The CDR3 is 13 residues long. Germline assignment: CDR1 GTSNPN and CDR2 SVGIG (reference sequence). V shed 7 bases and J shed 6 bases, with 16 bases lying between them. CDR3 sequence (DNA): TGTGCCTACCAACAGGGCCCCCGTCAGCCCCAGCATTTT. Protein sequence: CAYQQGPRQPQHF.

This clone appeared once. This CDR3 is CASRGQGVGGANVLTF. The CDR3 DNA reads as TGTGCCAGTAGGGGACAGGGGGTAGGAGGGGCCAACGTCCTGACTTTC. V is TRBV9 and J is TRBJ2-6; 11 bases are a match to TRBD1. The CDR3 has 16 amino acids. Per the germline V gene, CDR1 is SGDLS and CDR2 is YYNGEE. With 8 bases clipped from V and 4 bases from J, the junction kept 8 bases outside the gene matches.

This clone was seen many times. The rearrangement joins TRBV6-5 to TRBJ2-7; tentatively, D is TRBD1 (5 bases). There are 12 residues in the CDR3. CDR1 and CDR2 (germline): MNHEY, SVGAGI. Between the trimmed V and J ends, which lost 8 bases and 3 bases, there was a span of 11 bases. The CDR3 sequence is CASRQGYYEQYF. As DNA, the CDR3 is TGTGCCAGCCGCCAGGGATACTACGAGCAGTACTTC.

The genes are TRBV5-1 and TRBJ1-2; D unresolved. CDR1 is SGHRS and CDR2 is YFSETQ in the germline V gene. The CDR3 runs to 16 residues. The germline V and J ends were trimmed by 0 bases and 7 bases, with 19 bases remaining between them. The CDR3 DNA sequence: TGCGCCAGCAGCTTGGACAGACTAAGAACCGGATTTGGCTACACCTTC. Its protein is CASSLDRLRTGFGYTF.

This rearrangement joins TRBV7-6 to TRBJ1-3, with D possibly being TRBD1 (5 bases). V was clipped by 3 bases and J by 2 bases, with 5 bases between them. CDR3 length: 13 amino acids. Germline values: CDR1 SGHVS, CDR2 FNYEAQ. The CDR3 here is CASSLGAGNTIYF. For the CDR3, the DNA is TGTGCCAGCAGCTTGGGGGCTGGAAACACCATATATTTT.

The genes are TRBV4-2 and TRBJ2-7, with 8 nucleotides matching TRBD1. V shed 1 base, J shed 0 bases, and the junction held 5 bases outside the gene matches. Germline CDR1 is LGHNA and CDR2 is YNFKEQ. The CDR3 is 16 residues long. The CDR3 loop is CASSQGQGRGSYEQYF. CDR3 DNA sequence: TGTGCCAGCAGCCAAGGACAGGGGAGAGGCTCCTACGAGCAGTACTTC.

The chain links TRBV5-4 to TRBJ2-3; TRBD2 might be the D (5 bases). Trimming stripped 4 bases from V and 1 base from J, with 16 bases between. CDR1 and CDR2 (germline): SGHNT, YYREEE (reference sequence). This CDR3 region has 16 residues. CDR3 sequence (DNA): TGTGCCAGCAGCATTCAGAGGGAGAGGGGCACAGATACGCAGTATTTT. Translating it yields CASSIQRERGTDTQYF.

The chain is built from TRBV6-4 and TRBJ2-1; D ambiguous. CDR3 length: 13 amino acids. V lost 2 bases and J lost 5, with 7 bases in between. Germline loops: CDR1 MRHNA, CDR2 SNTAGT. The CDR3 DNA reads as TGTGCCAGCAGTGACGAAGAGAACAATGAGCAGTTCTTC. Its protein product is CASSDEENNEQFF.

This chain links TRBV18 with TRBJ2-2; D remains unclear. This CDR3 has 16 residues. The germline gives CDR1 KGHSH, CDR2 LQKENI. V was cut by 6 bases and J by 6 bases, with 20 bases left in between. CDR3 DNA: TGTGCCAGCTCCCGGGCCAGGCTCCCAGAGTCCGGGGAGCTGTTTTTT. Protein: CASSRARLPESGELFF.

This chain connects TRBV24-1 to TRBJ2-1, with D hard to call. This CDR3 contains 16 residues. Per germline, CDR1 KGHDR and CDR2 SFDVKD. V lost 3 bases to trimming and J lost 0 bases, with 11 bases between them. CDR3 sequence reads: CATSDMVGSSYNEQFF. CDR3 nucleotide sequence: TGTGCCACCAGTGATATGGTGGGCAGCTCCTACAATGAGCAGTTCTTC.

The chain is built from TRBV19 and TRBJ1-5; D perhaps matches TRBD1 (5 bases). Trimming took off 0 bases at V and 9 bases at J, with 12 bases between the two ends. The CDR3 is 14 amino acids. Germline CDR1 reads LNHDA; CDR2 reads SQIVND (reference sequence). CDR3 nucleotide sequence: TGTGCCAGTAGTATAGATCAGGACGGGGGGCCCCAGCATTTT. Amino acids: CASSIDQDGGPQHF.

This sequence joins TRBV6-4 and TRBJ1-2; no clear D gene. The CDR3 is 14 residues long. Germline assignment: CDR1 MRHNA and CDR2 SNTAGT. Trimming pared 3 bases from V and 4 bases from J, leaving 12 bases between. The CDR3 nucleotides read TGTGCCAGCAGTGAAGACACCGGTCCCTATGGCTACACCTTC. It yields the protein CASSEDTGPYGYTF.

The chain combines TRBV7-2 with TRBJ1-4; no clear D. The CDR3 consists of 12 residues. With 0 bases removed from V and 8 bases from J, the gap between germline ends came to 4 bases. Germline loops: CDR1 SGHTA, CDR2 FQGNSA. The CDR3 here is CASSLASEKLFF. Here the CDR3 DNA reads TGTGCCAGCAGCTTAGCCAGCGAAAAACTGTTTTTT.

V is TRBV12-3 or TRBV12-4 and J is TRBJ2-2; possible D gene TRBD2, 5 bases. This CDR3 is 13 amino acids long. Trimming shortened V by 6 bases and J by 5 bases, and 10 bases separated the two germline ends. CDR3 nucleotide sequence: TGTGCCAGCAGCCCCACTAGGACCGGGGAGCTGTTTTTT. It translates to CASSPTRTGELFF.

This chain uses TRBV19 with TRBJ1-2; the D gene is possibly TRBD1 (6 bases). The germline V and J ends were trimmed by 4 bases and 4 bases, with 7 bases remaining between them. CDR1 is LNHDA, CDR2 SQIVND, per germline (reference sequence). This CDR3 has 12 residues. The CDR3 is CASSKGVYGYTF. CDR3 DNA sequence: TGTGCCAGTAGTAAGGGGGTCTATGGCTACACCTTC.

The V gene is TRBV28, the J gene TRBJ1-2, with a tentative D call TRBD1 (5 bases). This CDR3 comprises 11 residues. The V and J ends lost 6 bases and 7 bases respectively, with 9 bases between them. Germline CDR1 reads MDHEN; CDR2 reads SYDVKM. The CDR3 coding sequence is TGTGCCAGCAGCCTCGGGGCTGGCTACACCTTC. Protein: CASSLGAGYTF.

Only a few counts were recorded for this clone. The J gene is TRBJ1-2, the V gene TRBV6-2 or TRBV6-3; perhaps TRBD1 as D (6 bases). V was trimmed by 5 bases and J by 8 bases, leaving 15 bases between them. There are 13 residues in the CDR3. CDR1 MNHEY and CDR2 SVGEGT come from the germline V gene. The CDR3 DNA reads TGTGCCAGCAGTCGAGGGACACTCGAGGGCTACACCTTC. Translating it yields CASSRGTLEGYTF.

This CDR3 reads CASSPPIAAYSVPGELFF. For the CDR3, the DNA is TGTGCCAGCAGTCCGCCTATTGCAGCCTATTCAGTACCCGGGGAGCTGTTTTTT. The chain has TRBV6-2 or TRBV6-3 and TRBJ2-2, with D hard to call. Germline values: CDR1 MNHEY, CDR2 SVGEGT. CDR3 length: 18 amino acids. V dropped 5 bases and J dropped 6 bases, with 25 bases sitting between them.

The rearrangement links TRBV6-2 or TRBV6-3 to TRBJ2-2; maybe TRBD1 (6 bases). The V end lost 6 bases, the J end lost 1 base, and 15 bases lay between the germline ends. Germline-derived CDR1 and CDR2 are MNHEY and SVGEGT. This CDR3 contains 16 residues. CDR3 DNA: TGTGCCAGCAGCAGAAGGGCAGGGGTGAACACCGGGGAGCTGTTTTTT. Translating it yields CASSRRAGVNTGELFF.

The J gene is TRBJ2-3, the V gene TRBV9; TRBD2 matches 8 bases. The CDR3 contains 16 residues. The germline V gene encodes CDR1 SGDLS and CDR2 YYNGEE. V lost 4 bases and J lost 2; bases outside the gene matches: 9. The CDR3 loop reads CASSLPAGGVTDTQYF. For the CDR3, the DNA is TGTGCCAGCAGCCTCCCGGCGGGGGGCGTCACAGATACGCAGTATTTT.